Following are 8 T cell receptor beta chains from one sample sequenced in a study of control samples from healthy donors and cancer patients. Clones were read by immunoSEQ multiplex PCR, and TCRdb kept only the in-frame ones, dropping some. Here the sample spans around 200,000 clones, 85% to 95% being singletons. Specimen: blood. These receptors all come from a man in his fifties or sixties in good health.

The chain has TRBV10-3 and TRBJ2-2; D uncertain. The CDR3 sequence is 17 residues long. Germline V CDR1 and CDR2: ENHRY, SYGVKD. Deletions cut 3 bases from V and 1 base from J, with 15 bases between. The CDR3 loop reads CAISDPSYRQNTGELFF. The CDR3 DNA sequence: TGTGCCATCAGTGACCCTTCCTATCGACAGAACACCGGGGAGCTGTTTTTT.

V and J are TRBV7-8 and TRBJ2-3, with 10 bases that match TRBD2. The germline V gene has CDR1 SGHVS and CDR2 FQNEAQ. There are 15 residues in the CDR3. Germline trimming cut 4 bases from V and 3 bases from J; bases unmatched to any gene: 4. CDR3 in amino acids: CASSSSGGLTDTQYF. The CDR3 DNA reads TGTGCCAGCAGCTCTAGCGGGGGTTTAACAGATACGCAGTATTTT.

CDR3 sequence reads: CASSSSGGLNTDTQYF. The CDR3 DNA sequence: TGTGCCAGCAGCTCAAGTGGGGGCCTTAACACAGATACGCAGTATTTT. J is TRBJ2-3 and V is TRBV7-9; possibly TRBD1 for D (6 bases). CDR1 and CDR2 from the germline V gene are SEHNR and FQNEAQ (reference sequence). The germline V and J ends were trimmed by 4 bases and 2 bases, with 16 bases remaining between them. This CDR3 has 16 amino acids. Together with reference TRBV7-9 and TRBJ2-3, the CDR3 gives the full variable domain: DTGVSQNPRHKITKRGQNVTFRCDPISEHNRLYWYRQTLGQGPEFLTYFQNEAQLEKSRLLSDRFSAERPKGSFSTLEIQRTEQGDSAMYLCASSSSGGLNTDTQYFGPGTRLTVL.

Note on this clone: This same CDR3 is encoded by further DNA sequences in the sample. The V and J genes are TRBV5-4 and TRBJ1-2; 8 bases fit TRBD1. Germline CDR1 is SGHNT and CDR2 is YYREEE (reference sequence). The CDR3 totals 14 residues. V lost 1 base, J lost 4 bases, and 3 bases stayed unmatched. In nucleotides, the CDR3 is TGTGCCAGCAGCTTGACAGGGGGAGGCTATGGCTACACCTTC. Encoded protein: CASSLTGGGYGYTF.

The V and J genes are TRBV7-9 and TRBJ2-3; TRBD1 aligns across 7 bases. Trimming took 5 bases from V and 0 from J; bases not matched to a gene: 8. The germline CDR1 and CDR2 sequences are SEHNR and FQNEAQ (reference sequence). The CDR3 sequence is 16 residues long. CDR3 sequence: CASSRTDRRSTDTQYF. DNA of the CDR3: TGTGCCAGCAGCCGTACGGACAGGAGAAGCACAGATACGCAGTATTTT.

The chain carries TRBV11-1 and TRBJ2-7; no clear D. This CDR3 has 13 amino acids. The V end was cut by 1 base, the J end by 9 bases, with 13 bases between. CDR1 and CDR2 (germline): SGHAT, FQDESV (reference sequence). In DNA, the CDR3 is TGTGCCAGCAGCTTAGACGGGCGCCTCTTGCAGTACTTC. It codes for CASSLDGRLLQYF.

V gene TRBV5-1 combines with J gene TRBJ2-7, with TRBD1 matching 8 bases. The CDR3 covers 16 residues. The junction had 8 bases not matched to a gene; V was cut back by 0 bases and J by 3 bases. Germline assignment: CDR1 SGHRS and CDR2 YFSETQ. Here the CDR3 DNA reads TGCGCCAGCAGCTTGGGATCAGGGGGCTGGGACTACGAGCAGTACTTC. Translation gives CASSLGSGGWDYEQYF.

This chain connects TRBV5-1 to TRBJ1-3; D may be TRBD1 (6 bases). The CDR3 runs to 15 residues. Germline CDR1 reads SGHRS; CDR2 reads YFSETQ. Trimming cost V 9 bases and J 1 base, with 17 bases left between them. Here the CDR3 reads CATRPGEGSGNTIYF. The CDR3 DNA sequence: TGCGCCACCCGCCCAGGGGAAGGATCTGGAAACACCATATATTTT.